Following are 32 T cell receptor beta chains from one sample sequenced in a study of graft-versus-host responses after intestinal transplantation. Sequencing was performed with immunoSEQ multiplex PCR; in TCRdb, only in-frame clones are kept and a portion is missing. This table has some 120,000 clones, more than 80% appearing once. These receptors' antigens are unknown. The specimen was unstimulated CD4+ T cells sorted from spleen or lymph node cells, collected before intestinal transplant. The receptors stem from a human donor who received an intestinal transplant.

The chain is built from TRBV6-1 and TRBJ1-2, with TRBD1 identical over 7 bases. Germline values: CDR1 MNHNS, CDR2 SASEGT. V lost 7 bases to trimming and J lost 5 bases; unmatched junction nucleotides: 10. The CDR3 runs to 14 residues. CDR3 sequence reads: CASTSGRGEYGYTF. The CDR3 coding sequence is TGTGCCAGCACGTCAGGCAGGGGGGAGTATGGCTACACCTTC.

The chain uses TRBV5-4 and TRBJ2-1, with 11 bases aligning to TRBD2. V lost 2 bases, J lost 8 bases, and 6 bases stayed unmatched. Germline CDR1 reads SGHNT; CDR2 reads YYREEE (reference sequence). The length of the CDR3 is 15 residues. The CDR3 nucleotides are TGTGCCAGCAGCTTTAGCGGGGGGGCGAGGGATGAGCAGTTCTTC. Its translation: CASSFSGGARDEQFF.

The chain is built from TRBV4-1 and TRBJ2-3; D not resolved. V was cut by 4 bases and J by 0 bases, with 14 bases left in between. Germline V gives CDR1 MGHRA, CDR2 YSYEKL. The CDR3 length is 16 residues. For the CDR3, the DNA is TGCGCCAGCAGCCGAGCAACATATTCTAGCACAGATACGCAGTATTTT. Encoded protein: CASSRATYSSTDTQYF.

This chain joins TRBV11-2 and TRBJ1-4, with 8 positions matching TRBD1. CDR1 is SGHAT, CDR2 FQNNGV, per germline. Trimming at V came to 5 bases and at J to 8 bases, leaving 7 bases not matched to a gene. This CDR3 is built from 14 residues. CDR3 protein: CASSPSGGGEKLFF. CDR3 nucleotide sequence: TGTGCCAGCAGCCCTTCAGGGGGCGGAGAAAAACTGTTTTTT.

The chain joins TRBV6-1 to TRBJ2-4, with a weak D call TRBD1 (6 bases). Trimming took off 6 bases at V and 7 bases at J, with 19 bases between the two ends. Germline-derived CDR1 and CDR2 are MNHNS and SASEGT. This CDR3 is built from 15 residues. In DNA form, the CDR3 reads TGTGCCAGCAGGGCACCGGGACACCGGGGCAACATTCAGTACTTC. Translating gives CASRAPGHRGNIQYF.

This chain uses TRBV27 with TRBJ1-2; 7 nucleotides align to TRBD1. V dropped 9 bases and J dropped 8; count of bases not matched to a gene: 15. Germline lookup yields CDR1 MNHEY and CDR2 SMNVEV (reference sequence). The CDR3 spans 14 residues. CDR3: CARNRGRRGGGYTF. CDR3 bases: TGTGCCAGGAACAGGGGACGGCGGGGAGGAGGCTACACCTTC.

The chain is built from TRBV2 and TRBJ2-3; no reliable D call. From germline, CDR1 is SNHLY and CDR2 FYNNEI. The CDR3 contains 14 residues. Trimming left V 2 bases short and J 3 bases short, with 9 bases between. The CDR3 spells CASSEWLATDTQYF. DNA for the CDR3: TGTGCCAGCAGTGAATGGTTGGCTACAGATACGCAGTATTTT. Full variable domain (rest looked up from reference TRBV2 and TRBJ2-3): EPEVTQTPSHQVTQMGQEVILRCVPISNHLYFYWYRQILGQKVEFLVSFYNNEISEKSEIFDDQFSVERPDGSNFTLKIRSTKLEDSAMYFCASSEWLATDTQYFGPGTRLTVL.

The V and J genes are TRBV5-1 and TRBJ2-4; perhaps TRBD2 as D (6 bases). The V end lost 3 bases, the J end lost 6 bases, and 13 bases lay between the germline ends. The CDR3 spans 14 residues. Germline V gene sequence: CDR1 SGHRS, CDR2 YFSETQ. In DNA, the CDR3 is TGCGCCAGCAGCTCGGGGGATAGCGGAAACATTCAGTACTTC. This codes for CASSSGDSGNIQYF.

Of note for this clone: At the DNA level, this CDR3 is encoded by other sequences in the same sample as well. The chain uses TRBV19 and TRBJ1-1; no clear D. The CDR3 covers 12 residues. V was clipped by 6 bases and J by 3 bases, with 8 bases between them. Germline V CDR1 and CDR2: LNHDA, SQIVND (reference sequence). CDR3 sequence (DNA): TGTGCCAGTAGAGATAGGGACACTGAAGCTTTCTTT. Translated: CASRDRDTEAFF.

The chain carries TRBV7-6 and TRBJ2-3; 9 nucleotides align to TRBD1. CDR3 length: 13 residues. The ends lost 4 bases at V and 5 bases at J; junction bases unmatched: 1. The germline V gene encodes CDR1 SGHVS and CDR2 FNYEAQ. The CDR3 sequence is CASSSDRGDTQYF. The CDR3 DNA sequence: TGTGCCAGCAGCTCGGACAGGGGAGATACGCAGTATTTT.

V and J are TRBV6-1 and TRBJ2-4; possible D gene TRBD2, 5 bases. Trimming removed 8 bases from V and 0 bases from J, with 11 bases in between. The CDR3 is 14 amino acids. CDR1 MNHNS and CDR2 SASEGT come from the germline V gene. CDR3: CASLAGLAKNIQYF. CDR3 nucleotide sequence: TGTGCCAGCCTTGCGGGCCTAGCCAAAAACATTCAGTACTTC.

The chain uses TRBV11-2 and TRBJ1-1; D possibly corresponds to TRBD1 (6 bases). Germline V lookup: CDR1 SGHAT, CDR2 FQNNGV. Trimming removed 1 base at V and 0 bases at J, with 6 bases between. The CDR3 length is 14 residues. The CDR3 loop is CASSLGDMNTEAFF. The CDR3 DNA is TGTGCCAGCAGCTTAGGGGACATGAACACTGAAGCTTTCTTT. Full variable domain (remainder filled in from reference TRBV11-2 and TRBJ1-1): EAGVAQSPRYKIIEKRQSVAFWCNPISGHATLYWYQQILGQGPKLLIQFQNNGVVDDSQLPKDRFSAERLKGVDSTLKIQPAKLEDSAVYLCASSLGDMNTEAFFGQGTRLTVV.

The chain employs TRBV2 and TRBJ1-3; D may be TRBD1 (6 bases). The CDR3 is 12 amino acids. Trimming pared 10 bases from V and 4 bases from J, leaving 11 bases between. Looked up from germline, CDR1 is SNHLY and CDR2 is FYNNEI. The CDR3 sequence: CATRDNGNTIYF. The CDR3 DNA reads as TGTGCCACCCGGGACAACGGAAACACCATATATTTT.

The chain links TRBV10-2 to TRBJ2-1; 8 positions agree with TRBD2. The CDR3 spans 13 residues. Looked up from germline, CDR1 is WSHSY and CDR2 is SAAADI. The trim removed 5 bases at V and 7 bases at J, leaving 4 bases unmatched. For the CDR3, the DNA is TGCGCCAGCAGTCCATCGGGGGGGAATGAGCAGTTCTTC. Protein sequence: CASSPSGGNEQFF.

The V gene is TRBV19, the J gene TRBJ2-3, with a possible D match to TRBD1 (6 bases). V shed 4 bases and J shed 2 bases, with 7 bases lying between them. This CDR3 is 13 amino acids long. Germline values: CDR1 LNHDA, CDR2 SQIVND (reference sequence). For the CDR3, the DNA is TGTGCCAGTAGTAGGACAGTCACAGATACGCAGTATTTT. Translating gives CASSRTVTDTQYF. Filled out from reference TRBV19 and TRBJ2-3, the complete variable domain reads DGGITQSPKYLFRKEGQNVTLSCEQNLNHDAMYWYRQDPGQGLRLIYYSQIVNDFQKGDIAEGYSVSREKKESFPLTVTSAQKNPTAFYLCASSRTVTDTQYFGPGTRLTVL.

The count of this clone is one. V and J are TRBV5-6 and TRBJ2-2, with D perhaps TRBD1 (7 bases). Trimming removed 2 bases at V and 9 bases at J, with 23 bases between. In germline, CDR1 is SGHDT, CDR2 YYEEEE. There are 17 residues in the CDR3. In DNA, the CDR3 is TGTGCCAGCAGCTTCTGGACAGGAGGGAACGCAAACAGGGAGCTGTTTTTT. Translated: CASSFWTGGNANRELFF.

J is TRBJ2-3 and V is TRBV19, with 8 bases identical to TRBD1. This CDR3 has 13 residues. V lost 5 bases, J lost 4 bases, and 2 bases stayed unmatched. Germline-derived CDR1 and CDR2 are LNHDA and SQIVND (reference sequence). As DNA, the CDR3 is TGTGCCAGTAGTTTACAGGGGGCAGATACGCAGTATTTT. Translation gives CASSLQGADTQYF.

The chain recombines TRBV30 with TRBJ1-5; perhaps TRBD1 as D (6 bases). The CDR3 has 13 residues. V shed 2 bases and J shed 6 bases, with 11 bases lying between them. Germline V gene data show CDR1 as GTSNPN and CDR2 as SVGIG (reference sequence). CDR3 residues: CAWSSGGVQPQHF. DNA of the CDR3: TGTGCCTGGAGTTCGGGGGGCGTTCAGCCCCAGCATTTT. The variable domain in full, with the rest retrieved from reference TRBV30 and TRBJ1-5, is SQTIHQWPATLVQPVGSPLSLECTVEGTSNPNLYWYRQAAGRGLQLLFYSVGIGQISSEVPQNLSASRPQDRQFILSSKKLLLSDSGFYLCAWSSGGVQPQHFGDGTRLSIL.

In this sample, this clone turned up once. The CDR3 nucleotides are TGTGCCAGCAGTGACAAAGGACGGACGGCCCTAAATGAGCAGTTCTTC. Amino acids: CASSDKGRTALNEQFF. V usage is TRBV6-1 and J usage is TRBJ2-1, with D uncertain. This CDR3 is 16 amino acids long. V shed 3 bases and J shed 7 bases, with 19 bases lying between them. Germline-derived CDR1 and CDR2 are MNHNS and SASEGT.

The chain is built from TRBV19 and TRBJ2-4; D may be TRBD1 or TRBD2 (5 bases each). This CDR3 region has 12 residues. The germline gives CDR1 LNHDA, CDR2 SQIVND (reference sequence). The germline V and J ends were trimmed by 8 bases and 8 bases, with 13 bases remaining between them. The CDR3 DNA sequence: TGTGCCAGTCGGGACGAAGTGGACATTCAGTACTTC. This gives the protein CASRDEVDIQYF.

The rearrangement links TRBV5-6 to TRBJ2-2, with a possible D match to TRBD1 (6 bases). Germline V gene lookup returns CDR1 SGHDT and CDR2 YYEEEE. Trimming stripped 5 bases from V and 11 bases from J, with 16 bases between. This CDR3 has 13 residues. CDR3 protein: CASRYTGSRELFF. The DNA for the CDR3 is TGTGCCAGCAGATATACAGGGTCGCGAGAGCTGTTTTTT.

V usage is TRBV13 and J usage is TRBJ1-6; 9 bases line up with TRBD1. The germline CDR1 and CDR2 sequences are PRHDT and FYEKMQ (reference sequence). This CDR3 spans 16 amino acids. V shed 3 bases and J 6 bases; nucleotides not matched to a gene: 6. The CDR3 reads CASSFNRDRVNSPLHF. In DNA form, the CDR3 reads TGTGCCAGCAGCTTCAACCGGGACAGGGTTAATTCACCCCTCCACTTT.

The chain combines TRBV7-9 with TRBJ1-1, with D possibly matching TRBD1 (5 bases). CDR3 size: 13 residues. V dropped 7 bases and J dropped 8 bases, with 17 bases sitting between them. Germline assignment: CDR1 SEHNR and CDR2 FQNEAQ (reference sequence). CDR3 in amino acids: CASTPRGAREAFF. The CDR3 nucleotides read TGTGCCAGCACCCCAAGAGGGGCTCGGGAAGCTTTCTTT. Variable domain in full (rest from reference TRBV7-9 and TRBJ1-1): DTGVSQNPRHKITKRGQNVTFRCDPISEHNRLYWYRQTLGQGPEFLTYFQNEAQLEKSRLLSDRFSAERPKGSFSTLEIQRTEQGDSAMYLCASTPRGAREAFFGQGTRLTVV.

The chain couples TRBV19 to TRBJ2-4, with D tentatively TRBD2 (6 bases). V was cut by 6 bases and J by 0 bases, with 12 bases left in between. Germline CDR1 LNHDA, CDR2 SQIVND (reference sequence). The length of the CDR3 is 15 residues. This CDR3 is CASRDQGLAKNIQYF. The CDR3 bases are TGTGCCAGTAGGGACCAGGGACTAGCCAAAAACATTCAGTACTTC.

V gene TRBV2 combines with J gene TRBJ1-2; D is uncertain. V was cut by 4 bases and J by 0 bases, with 9 bases left in between. The CDR3 spans 14 residues. Germline V gives CDR1 SNHLY, CDR2 FYNNEI. The CDR3 is CASSGRRTNYGYTF. In DNA, the CDR3 is TGTGCCAGCAGTGGTCGCAGGACTAACTATGGCTACACCTTC.

The V gene is TRBV13, the J gene TRBJ2-3, with D perhaps matching TRBD2 (7 bases). This CDR3 contains 15 residues. V shed 3 bases and J shed 4 bases, with 14 bases lying between them. Germline CDR1 is PRHDT and CDR2 is FYEKMQ (reference sequence). Here the CDR3 DNA reads TGTGCCAGCAGCTTGCAGGGAGGGGGGGCAGATACGCAGTATTTT. Translated: CASSLQGGGADTQYF.

This clone was detected once. The J gene is TRBJ1-4, the V gene TRBV7-7; D perhaps matches TRBD1 (5 bases). Trimming pared 5 bases from V and 4 bases from J, leaving 26 bases between. Germline CDR1 reads SSHAT; CDR2 reads FNYEAQ (reference sequence). The CDR3 length is 19 residues. CDR3 residues: CASSPTAPGGSTYNEKLFF. CDR3 in DNA: TGTGCCAGCAGCCCGACCGCTCCGGGGGGAAGCACATATAATGAAAAACTGTTTTTT.

The chain employs TRBV18 and TRBJ1-1, with a weak D call TRBD1 (6 bases). Trimming took off 5 bases at V and 6 bases at J, with 13 bases between the two ends. CDR3 length: 13 residues. The germline V gene encodes CDR1 KGHSH and CDR2 LQKENI. CDR3 sequence reads: CASSNRVAAEAFF. The CDR3 bases are TGTGCCAGCTCAAACAGGGTTGCCGCTGAAGCTTTCTTT. Supplemented by reference TRBV18 and TRBJ1-1, the full variable domain reads NAGVMQNPRHLVRRRGQEARLRCSPMKGHSHVYWYRQLPEEGLKFMVYLQKENIIDESGMPKERFSAEFPKEGPSILRIQQVVRGDSAAYFCASSNRVAAEAFFGQGTRLTVV.

The CDR3 bases are TGTGCCAGCTCACCCAGGTCGGGACATGAAGCTTTCTTT. This sequence encodes CASSPRSGHEAFF. This chain links TRBV18 with TRBJ1-1, with D possibly being TRBD1 (6 bases). Per the germline V gene, CDR1 is KGHSH and CDR2 is LQKENI. The CDR3 spans 13 residues. Trimming took off 3 bases at V and 7 bases at J, with 12 bases between the two ends.

The gene calls are TRBV19 and TRBJ1-6; no clear D. Germline CDR1 and CDR2: LNHDA and SQIVND (reference sequence). Between the trimmed V and J ends, which lost 1 base and 7 bases, there was a span of 11 bases. The CDR3 is 15 amino acids. The CDR3 DNA is TGTGCCAGTAGTATAGCCGGCCCATGGAATTCACCCCTCCACTTT. Translation gives CASSIAGPWNSPLHF.

The J gene is TRBJ2-2, the V gene TRBV6-1; no definite D call. The CDR3 extends over 14 amino acids. Trimming removed 3 bases at V and 4 bases at J, with 9 bases between. The germline V gene has CDR1 MNHNS and CDR2 SASEGT. The CDR3 protein is CASSEVWSTGELFF. The CDR3 region has the DNA TGTGCCAGCAGTGAGGTTTGGTCCACCGGGGAGCTGTTTTTT.

With respect to this clone: Additional DNA sequences in this sample encode the identical CDR3. The rearrangement joins TRBV11-2 to TRBJ2-7, with D perhaps TRBD2 (6 bases). The germline V gene encodes CDR1 SGHAT and CDR2 FQNNGV. CDR3 length: 14 amino acids. V lost 6 bases and J 4 bases, leaving 16 bases between the germline ends. Here the CDR3 DNA reads TGTGCCAGCAGGTTGAGATCCGGGGGATACGAGCAGTACTTC. Its translation is CASRLRSGGYEQYF.